What follows are 30 T cell receptor beta chains derived from one specimen sequenced in a study of B cell selection in AIRE deficiency. The sorted conventional CD4 T cells were gated as CD4+CD127+. The method was immunoSEQ multiplex PCR; TCRdb's version includes in-frame clones alone and lacks a portion of them. Of some 25,000 clones detected, 95% to 98% appear once; the ten largest clones hold approximately 0.2%. The sequencing input was CD4+CD127+ conventional T cells sorted from PBMCs. The receptors were sampled from a human donor in good health.

V and J are TRBV28 and TRBJ1-4; possibly TRBD1 for D (5 bases). The CDR3 covers 13 residues. CDR1 and CDR2 from the germline V gene are MDHEN and SYDVKM. Trimming took 11 bases from V and 10 from J, leaving 20 bases between them. DNA of the CDR3: TGTGCCTCCTCCCAGGGCCTGGGAGGAAAACTGTTTTTT. Translation: CASSQGLGGKLFF.

V usage is TRBV10-1 and J usage is TRBJ2-5, with TRBD2 matching over 8 bases. CDR1 and CDR2 from the germline V gene are WNHNN and SYGVQD (reference sequence). V lost 4 bases and J lost 7; bases outside the gene matches: 5. CDR3 length: 13 residues. In DNA form, the CDR3 reads TGCGCCAGCAGTGTCTCCCTAGCGGGGACCCAGTACTTC. Translated: CASSVSLAGTQYF.

The V and J genes are TRBV7-3 and TRBJ2-5, with 8 bases lining up with TRBD1. Trimming took 2 bases from V and 4 from J; bases not matched to a gene: 6. CDR3 length equals 15 residues. Germline V gene data show CDR1 as SGHTA and CDR2 as FQGTGA. In nucleotides, the CDR3 is TGTGCCAGCAGCTTACAGGGGGCTAGGACAGAGACCCAGTACTTC. It specifies CASSLQGARTETQYF. The full variable domain, completed using reference TRBV7-3 and TRBJ2-5, is GAGVSQTPSNKVTEKGKYVELRCDPISGHTALYWYRQSLGQGPEFLIYFQGTGAADDSGLPNDRFFAVRPEGSVSTLKIQRTERGDSAVYLCASSLQGARTETQYFGPGTRLLVL.

The table lists this clone with a count of one. The rearrangement joins TRBV29-1 to TRBJ2-5; no definite D call. V dropped 4 bases and J dropped 3 bases, with 6 bases sitting between them. Germline values: CDR1 SQVTM, CDR2 ANQGSEA. The CDR3 is made up of 11 amino acids. Written as DNA, the CDR3 is TGCAGCGTTGCCAGAGAAGAGACCCAGTACTTC. Amino acids: CSVAREETQYF.

The chain employs TRBV14 and TRBJ1-2, with 11 bases lining up with TRBD1. Germline assignment: CDR1 SGHDN and CDR2 FVKESK. The CDR3 contains 16 residues. Trimming removed 4 bases from V and 4 bases from J; junction bases left unmatched: 8. CDR3 amino acids: CASSRVGQGAVYGYTF. In nucleotides, the CDR3 is TGTGCCAGCAGCCGAGTTGGACAGGGGGCTGTCTATGGCTACACCTTC.

The chain recombines TRBV29-1 with TRBJ2-1; D assignment may be TRBD1 or TRBD2 (5 bases each). Trimming stripped 7 bases from V and 5 bases from J, with 12 bases between. The CDR3 length is 12 residues. Germline assignment: CDR1 SQVTM and CDR2 ANQGSEA. The CDR3, as DNA: TGCAGCGCCCTGAGAGGGGACAATGAGCAGTTCTTC. Its translation: CSALRGDNEQFF.

This clone was recorded a few times. The V gene is TRBV6-1, the J gene TRBJ1-2; D may be TRBD1 (6 bases). Trimming took off 2 bases at V and 4 bases at J, with 14 bases between the two ends. The CDR3 contains 15 residues. CDR1 is MNHNS, CDR2 SASEGT, per germline. The CDR3 region is CASSEISAGVYGYTF. The CDR3 region has the DNA TGTGCCAGCAGTGAAATCTCGGCAGGGGTCTATGGCTACACCTTC.

The chain uses TRBV7-9 and TRBJ2-3; 8 bases fit TRBD1. V shed 3 bases, J shed 8 bases, and the junction held 4 bases outside the gene matches. The CDR3 totals 13 residues. Looked up from germline, CDR1 is SEHNR and CDR2 is FQNEAQ (reference sequence). The DNA of the CDR3 is TGTGCCAGCAGCTTTGAACAGGGGGGTACGCAGTATTTT. This encodes CASSFEQGGTQYF.

The count of this clone is one. V and J are TRBV5-6 and TRBJ2-5; TRBD2 matches at 13 bases. The CDR3 runs to 16 residues. In germline, CDR1 is SGHDT, CDR2 YYEEEE. The junction had 5 bases not matched to a gene; V was cut back by 3 bases and J by 3 bases. The DNA of the CDR3 is TGTGCCAGCAGCTCCGGGACTAGCGGGATGAAAGAGACCCAGTACTTC. This sequence encodes CASSSGTSGMKETQYF.

The rearrangement joins TRBV5-5 to TRBJ2-7; 9 positions match TRBD1. CDR3 length: 15 amino acids. Trimming took 1 base from V and 2 from J; bases not matched to a gene: 4. Germline assignment: CDR1 SGHKS and CDR2 YYEKEE (reference sequence). The CDR3 spells CASSLRRQGAYEQYF. CDR3 DNA sequence: TGTGCCAGCAGCTTGAGGCGACAGGGGGCCTACGAGCAGTACTTC.

V gene TRBV7-2 combines with J gene TRBJ2-7; 10 bases map to TRBD2. From germline, CDR1 is SGHTA and CDR2 FQGNSA. V lost 3 bases and J lost 4; bases outside the gene matches: 6. The CDR3 has 15 amino acids. As DNA, the CDR3 is TGTGCCAGCAGCTTCACTAGCGGGGACATTTACGAGCAGTACTTC. Protein sequence: CASSFTSGDIYEQYF.

V usage is TRBV6-6 and J usage is TRBJ2-7; D perhaps matches TRBD1 (6 bases). CDR3 size: 14 residues. Trimming pared 0 bases from V and 3 bases from J, leaving 9 bases between. Per the germline V gene, CDR1 is MNHNY and CDR2 is SVGAGI (reference sequence). Here the CDR3 reads CASSYSVRGYEQYF. DNA of the CDR3: TGTGCCAGCAGTTACTCGGTCAGGGGCTACGAGCAGTACTTC.

As for this clone: One end of the junction varies from germline; a read error may be responsible. The chain combines TRBV7-2 with TRBJ2-4; 9 bases match TRBD1. The germline V gene encodes CDR1 SGHTA and CDR2 FQGNSA. The CDR3 totals 18 residues. CDR3: CASSLAGTGIRAKNIQYF. As DNA, the CDR3 is TGTGCCAGCAGCCTAGCCGGGACAGGGATTAGGGCCAAAAACATTCAGTACTTC.

This clone was recorded only once. The chain carries TRBV4-1 and TRBJ1-6; weak D call: TRBD1 (6 bases). This CDR3 has 17 amino acids. V was shortened by 0 bases and J by 10 bases, with 19 bases between the two germline ends. CDR1 is MGHRA, CDR2 YSYEKL, per germline. The CDR3 sequence is CASSQEGTPGALSPLHF. The CDR3 nucleotides are TGCGCCAGCAGCCAAGAGGGGACCCCAGGGGCGCTGTCACCCCTCCACTTT.

The chain uses TRBV2 and TRBJ1-4; D possibly corresponds to TRBD1 (5 bases). V lost 7 bases to trimming and J lost 10 bases, with 19 bases between them. Per the germline V gene, CDR1 is SNHLY and CDR2 is FYNNEI. This CDR3 comprises 14 residues. Written as DNA, the CDR3 is TGTGCCAGCACCGACTCCCGGACACCCGGAAAACTGTTTTTT. This translates into CASTDSRTPGKLFF. Supplemented by reference TRBV2 and TRBJ1-4, the full variable domain reads EPEVTQTPSHQVTQMGQEVILRCVPISNHLYFYWYRQILGQKVEFLVSFYNNEISEKSEIFDDQFSVERPDGSNFTLKIRSTKLEDSAMYFCASTDSRTPGKLFFGSGTQLSVL.

This sequence joins TRBV10-3 and TRBJ2-5; TRBD2 matches at 9 bases. The germline gives CDR1 ENHRY, CDR2 SYGVKD. The CDR3 contains 15 residues. The trim removed 2 bases at V and 4 bases at J, leaving 5 bases unmatched. CDR3 nucleotides: TGTGCCATCAGTGAGAGCGGGAGGAAGCCAGAGACCCAGTACTTC. Its translation: CAISESGRKPETQYF.

The gene calls are TRBV7-9 and TRBJ2-5, with D perhaps matching TRBD1 or TRBD2 (5 bases each). The CDR3 is 16 residues long. Germline V gene sequence: CDR1 SEHNR, CDR2 FQNEAQ (reference sequence). Trimming cost V 5 bases and J 2 bases, with 18 bases left between them. The CDR3: CASSPSGTQPQETQYF. The CDR3 DNA sequence: TGTGCCAGCAGCCCCTCCGGGACGCAACCTCAAGAGACCCAGTACTTC. Full variable domain (missing parts from reference TRBV7-9 and TRBJ2-5): DTGVSQNPRHKITKRGQNVTFRCDPISEHNRLYWYRQTLGQGPEFLTYFQNEAQLEKSRLLSDRFSAERPKGSFSTLEIQRTEQGDSAMYLCASSPSGTQPQETQYFGPGTRLLVL.

The rearrangement uses TRBV5-8 and TRBJ2-5; 9 bases line up with TRBD1. CDR1 SGHTS and CDR2 YDEGEE come from the germline V gene. The J segment lost 5 bases and the V segment lost 3 bases, leaving 5 bases of the junction unmatched. CDR3 length: 14 amino acids. Here the CDR3 DNA reads TGTGCCAGCAGCTCGGACAGGGGTAGGGAGACCCAGTACTTC. Translation gives CASSSDRGRETQYF.

The chain recombines TRBV7-2 with TRBJ2-2; maybe TRBD2 (5 bases). With 1 base removed from V and 3 bases from J, the gap between germline ends came to 12 bases. The CDR3 has 16 residues. Looked up from germline, CDR1 is SGHTA and CDR2 is FQGNSA. The CDR3 sequence is CASSLGLPSYTGELFF. The DNA for the CDR3 is TGTGCCAGCAGCTTAGGACTACCAAGTTACACCGGGGAGCTGTTTTTT.

This clone was seen once. The V call is TRBV7-9, the J call TRBJ1-4, with D unclear. The CDR3 length is 13 residues. Trimming pared 3 bases from V and 3 bases from J, leaving 5 bases between. Germline CDR1 is SEHNR and CDR2 is FQNEAQ (reference sequence). The CDR3 region is CASSFGANEKLFF. The DNA for the CDR3 is TGTGCCAGCAGCTTCGGAGCTAATGAAAAACTGTTTTTT.

V usage is TRBV5-6 and J usage is TRBJ1-6; 11 bases align to TRBD1. After removal of 4 bases from V and 10 bases from J, the junction contained 7 bases not matched to a gene. The germline V gene encodes CDR1 SGHDT and CDR2 YYEEEE. This CDR3 has 15 amino acids. CDR3 sequence (DNA): TGTGCCAGCAGCCGACGGACAGGGGGCGAGTCACCCCTCCACTTT. Residues: CASSRRTGGESPLHF.

The chain uses TRBV7-9 and TRBJ1-2, with a possible D match to TRBD1 (5 bases). V lost 5 bases to trimming and J lost 9 bases, with 13 bases between them. Germline CDR1 is SEHNR and CDR2 is FQNEAQ (reference sequence). This CDR3 is 12 amino acids long. CDR3 protein: CASSPGFRRYTF. Written as DNA, the CDR3 is TGTGCCAGCAGCCCAGGGTTCAGGCGCTACACCTTC.

V usage is TRBV9 and J usage is TRBJ2-2; D is unresolved. V was pared by 1 base and J by 1 base, with 11 bases between. The CDR3 runs 16 residues. CDR1 SGDLS and CDR2 YYNGEE come from the germline V gene. CDR3 coding DNA: TGTGCCAGCAGCGTAATCGGTAGAGTGAACACCGGGGAGCTGTTTTTT. Encoded protein: CASSVIGRVNTGELFF.

The J gene is TRBJ2-5, the V gene TRBV11-1; 8 nucleotides match TRBD2. CDR3 size: 14 residues. The germline gives CDR1 SGHAT, CDR2 FQDESV (reference sequence). V trimming: 5 bases; J trimming: 4 bases; junction bases outside the gene matches: 6. The DNA for the CDR3 is TGTGCCAGCAGCCCAGGACTAGCAATAGAGACCCAGTACTTC. Translated: CASSPGLAIETQYF.

This clone occurred once. This rearrangement joins TRBV28 to TRBJ2-7; D gene unclear. The CDR3 is made up of 13 amino acids. CDR1 MDHEN and CDR2 SYDVKM come from the germline V gene. The V end lost 10 bases, the J end lost 2 bases, and 15 bases lay between the germline ends. The CDR3 loop is CATLSTAPYEQYF. As DNA, the CDR3 is TGTGCCACCCTATCTACAGCCCCCTACGAGCAGTACTTC.

Only one count was recorded for this clone. Compared with germline, one end of the junction differs, possibly owing to a read error. The chain carries TRBV27 and TRBJ1-2, with D maybe TRBD1 (6 bases). The germline gives CDR1 MNHEY, CDR2 SMNVEV (reference sequence). The CDR3 consists of 12 residues. The CDR3 protein is CASSLSTGFLHF. Written as DNA, the CDR3 is TGTGCCAGCAGTTTATCGACAGGCTTTCTGCACTTC.

The genes are TRBV2 and TRBJ2-1; D tentatively fits TRBD1 or TRBD2 (6 bases each). CDR1 is SNHLY and CDR2 is FYNNEI in the germline V gene. Trimming cost V 6 bases and J 8 bases, with 11 bases left between them. The CDR3 runs to 12 residues. CDR3 sequence: CASRQGGDEQFF. The CDR3 nucleotides read TGTGCCAGCAGACAGGGAGGAGATGAGCAGTTCTTC.

The chain employs TRBV21-1 and TRBJ2-1; TRBD1 was called by the table and not checked on the DNA. TRBV21-1 is a known pseudogene. The length of the CDR3 is 17 residues. CDR3 coding DNA: TGTGCCAGCAGCAAAAACCCGAGGGGACAGGGGGACAATGAGCAGTTCTTC. This translates into CASSKNPRGQGDNEQFF.

This sequence joins TRBV6-5 and TRBJ1-1; D is unresolved. Trimming took off 7 bases at V and 0 bases at J, with 12 bases between the two ends. The CDR3 covers 14 residues. Germline values: CDR1 MNHEY, CDR2 SVGAGI. DNA for the CDR3: TGTGCCAGCAAGCGTGCGACTGTGAACACTGAAGCTTTCTTT. Its translation: CASKRATVNTEAFF.

The chain combines TRBV19 with TRBJ1-1; TRBD1 matches at 7 bases. Germline V gene lookup returns CDR1 LNHDA and CDR2 SQIVND (reference sequence). CDR3 length equals 12 residues. V dropped 5 bases and J dropped 11; count of bases not matched to a gene: 8. DNA for the CDR3: TGTGCCAGTAGTCTACGACAGGGTCGGGCTTTCTTT. Translating gives CASSLRQGRAFF.